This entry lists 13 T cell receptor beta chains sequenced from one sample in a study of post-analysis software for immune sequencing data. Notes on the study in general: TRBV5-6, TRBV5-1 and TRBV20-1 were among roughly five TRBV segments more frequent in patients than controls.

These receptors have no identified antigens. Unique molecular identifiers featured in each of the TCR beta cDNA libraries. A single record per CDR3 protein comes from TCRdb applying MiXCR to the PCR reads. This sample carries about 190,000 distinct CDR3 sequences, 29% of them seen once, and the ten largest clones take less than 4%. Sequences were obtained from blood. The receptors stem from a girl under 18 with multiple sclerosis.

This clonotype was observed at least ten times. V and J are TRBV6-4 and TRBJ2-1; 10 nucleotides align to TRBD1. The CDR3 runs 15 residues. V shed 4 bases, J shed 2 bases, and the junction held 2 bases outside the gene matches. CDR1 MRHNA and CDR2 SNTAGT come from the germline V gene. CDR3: CASSGDRGPYNEQFF. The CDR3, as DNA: TGTGCCAGCAGTGGCGACAGGGGGCCCTACAATGAGCAGTTCTTC.

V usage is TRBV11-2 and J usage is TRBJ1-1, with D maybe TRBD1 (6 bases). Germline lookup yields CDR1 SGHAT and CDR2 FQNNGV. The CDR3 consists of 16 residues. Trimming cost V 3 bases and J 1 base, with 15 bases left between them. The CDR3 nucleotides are TGTGCCAGCAGCTTGCGGGGGGGGCTAAGGAACACTGAAGCTTTCTTT. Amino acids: CASSLRGGLRNTEAFF.

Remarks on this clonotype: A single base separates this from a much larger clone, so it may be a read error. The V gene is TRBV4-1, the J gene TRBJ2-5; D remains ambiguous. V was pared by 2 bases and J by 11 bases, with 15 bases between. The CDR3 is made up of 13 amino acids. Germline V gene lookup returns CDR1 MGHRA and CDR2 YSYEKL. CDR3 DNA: TGCGCCAGCAGCCAAACACAGAGTTACAAGCAGTACTTC. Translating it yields CASSQTQSYKQYF.

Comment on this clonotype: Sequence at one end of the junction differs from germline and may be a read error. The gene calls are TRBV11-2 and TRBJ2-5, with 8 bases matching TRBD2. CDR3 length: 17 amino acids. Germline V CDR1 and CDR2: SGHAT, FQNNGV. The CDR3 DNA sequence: TGTGCCAACAGCTTAACCCTCGGGGGGGGGCCACAAGAGACCCAGTACTTC. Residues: CANSLTLGGGPQETQYF.

The CDR3 sequence is CASRSRGPSTDTQYF. The CDR3 nucleotides read TGTGCCAGCAGATCCCGGGGACCTAGCACAGATACGCAGTATTTT. The chain has TRBV11-1 and TRBJ2-3; TRBD1 or TRBD2 may be the D gene (5 bases each). Looked up from germline, CDR1 is SGHAT and CDR2 is FQDESV (reference sequence). The CDR3 is made up of 15 amino acids. V gave up 6 bases and J gave up 0 bases, with 13 bases separating them.

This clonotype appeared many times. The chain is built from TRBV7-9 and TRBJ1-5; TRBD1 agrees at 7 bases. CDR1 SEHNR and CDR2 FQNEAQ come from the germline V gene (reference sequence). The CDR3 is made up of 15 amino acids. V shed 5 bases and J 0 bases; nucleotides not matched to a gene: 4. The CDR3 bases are TGTGCCAGCAGCCCGACAGGGACTAGCAATCAGCCCCAGCATTTT. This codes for CASSPTGTSNQPQHF.

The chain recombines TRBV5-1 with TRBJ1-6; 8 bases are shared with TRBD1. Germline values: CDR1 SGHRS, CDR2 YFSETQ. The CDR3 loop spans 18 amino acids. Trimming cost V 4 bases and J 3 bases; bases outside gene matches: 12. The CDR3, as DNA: TGCGCCAGCAGCCCTACCGACAGGGGTATTTTCTATAATTCACCCCTCCACTTT. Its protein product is CASSPTDRGIFYNSPLHF.

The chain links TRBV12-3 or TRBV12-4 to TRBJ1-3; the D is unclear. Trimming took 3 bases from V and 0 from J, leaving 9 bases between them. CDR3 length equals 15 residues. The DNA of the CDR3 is TGTGCCAGCAGTTTCGCGGGTTACTCTGGAAACACCATATATTTT. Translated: CASSFAGYSGNTIYF.

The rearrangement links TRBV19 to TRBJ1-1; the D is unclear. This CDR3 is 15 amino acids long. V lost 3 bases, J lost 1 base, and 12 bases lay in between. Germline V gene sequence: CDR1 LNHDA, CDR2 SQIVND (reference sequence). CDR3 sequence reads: CASSIQVFGNTEAFF. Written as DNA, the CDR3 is TGTGCCAGTAGTATTCAAGTTTTCGGGAACACTGAAGCTTTCTTT.

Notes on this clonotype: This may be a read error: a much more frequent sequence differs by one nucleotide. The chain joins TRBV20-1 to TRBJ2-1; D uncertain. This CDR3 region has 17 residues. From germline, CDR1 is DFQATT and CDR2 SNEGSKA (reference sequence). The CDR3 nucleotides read TGCAGTGCTAGTGATCCCCCGAGACCAATCACCTACAGTGAGCAGTTCTTC. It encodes CSASDPPRPITYSEQFF.

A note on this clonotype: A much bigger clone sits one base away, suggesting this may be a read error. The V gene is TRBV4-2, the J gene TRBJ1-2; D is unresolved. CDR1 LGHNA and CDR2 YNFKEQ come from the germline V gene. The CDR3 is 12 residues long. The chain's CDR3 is CASNQAVYGYTF. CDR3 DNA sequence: TGTGCCAGCAACCAAGCCGTTTATGGCTACACCTTC.

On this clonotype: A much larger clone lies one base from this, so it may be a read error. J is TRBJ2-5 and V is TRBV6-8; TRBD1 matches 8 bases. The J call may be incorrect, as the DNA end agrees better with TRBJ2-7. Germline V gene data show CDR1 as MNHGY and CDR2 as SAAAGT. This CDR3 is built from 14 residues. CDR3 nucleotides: TGTGCCAGCAGTTACGCGGACAGGGACCACGAGCAGTACTTC. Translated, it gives CASSYADRDHEQYF.

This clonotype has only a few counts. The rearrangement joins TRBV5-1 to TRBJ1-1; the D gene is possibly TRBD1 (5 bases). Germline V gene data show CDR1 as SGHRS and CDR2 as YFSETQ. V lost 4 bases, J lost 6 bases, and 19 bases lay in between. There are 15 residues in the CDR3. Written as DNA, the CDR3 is TGCGCCAGCAGCAGGGACGGGACGGGGACCCCTGAAGCTTTCTTT. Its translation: CASSRDGTGTPEAFF. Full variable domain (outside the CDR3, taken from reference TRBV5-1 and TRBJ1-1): KAGVTQTPRYLIKTRGQQVTLSCSPISGHRSVSWYQQTPGQGLQFLFEYFSETQRNKGNFPGRFSGRQFSNSRSEMNVSTLELGDSALYLCASSRDGTGTPEAFFGQGTRLTVV.